The 21 T cell receptor beta chains reported below all come from one sample, sequenced in a study of vaccination effects on CD4 cells after COVID-19. The repertoire was sequenced with immunoSEQ multiplex PCR; TCRdb's copy has only in-frame clones and lacks some. The table lists some 22,000 clones, just under 75% of them singletons. Before any sequencing was done, the ViraFEST assay used viral peptide pools to expand antigen-specific CD4+ T cells. Cells that had been cultured for 10 days were the source of isolated CD4+ T cells. Vaccinated recipients, who were negative for nucleocapsid antibodies, had no history of SARS-CoV-2 infection. No antigens are known for them. Material: CD4+ T cells from PBMCs cultured with SARS-CoV-2 spike peptides, obtained before COVID-19 vaccination. These receptors were collected from a human donor who received a COVID-19 vaccine.

The table lists this clone with a few counts. The chain combines TRBV10-1 with TRBJ2-7; D gene unclear. The ends were cut back, 8 bases at V and 5 bases at J, with 19 bases in the middle. Per the germline V gene, CDR1 is WNHNN and CDR2 is SYGVQD (reference sequence). The CDR3 runs to 14 residues. CDR3 in amino acids: CASAGPRTIHEQYF. CDR3 DNA: TGCGCCAGCGCCGGACCGAGGACCATCCACGAGCAGTACTTC.

The chain employs TRBV19 and TRBJ2-5; 11 nucleotides line up with TRBD2. V dropped 4 bases and J dropped 1; count of bases not matched to a gene: 11. Germline CDR1 LNHDA, CDR2 SQIVND (reference sequence). The CDR3 consists of 18 residues. The CDR3 is CASSRSYGTSGSQETQYF. The CDR3 bases are TGTGCCAGTAGTAGAAGTTACGGGACTAGCGGTAGCCAAGAGACCCAGTACTTC.

J is TRBJ2-7 and V is TRBV7-8; 9 bases align to TRBD2. CDR1 SGHVS and CDR2 FQNEAQ come from the germline V gene. The CDR3 is 14 residues long. J gave up 6 bases and V 3 bases, and 6 bases lay outside the gene matches. The CDR3, as DNA: TGTGCCAGCAGCTTCGCGGGAGGGCCGTCCGAGCAGTACTTC. Amino acids: CASSFAGGPSEQYF.

The sample holds a few counts of this clone. The rearrangement uses TRBV11-2 and TRBJ2-7, with D unresolved. CDR3 length: 14 residues. The germline CDR1 and CDR2 sequences are SGHAT and FQNNGV. The ends were cut back, 0 bases at V and 3 bases at J, with 9 bases in the middle. The CDR3 nucleotides are TGTGCCAGCAGCTTAGATCAACTGGACTACGAGCAGTACTTC. It encodes CASSLDQLDYEQYF.

J is TRBJ1-4 and V is TRBV19; 12 bases line up with TRBD1. The J segment lost 6 bases and the V segment lost 8 bases, leaving 4 bases of the junction unmatched. This CDR3 has 14 residues. Germline V gene sequence: CDR1 LNHDA, CDR2 SQIVND (reference sequence). CDR3 residues: CASGDRGLDEKLFF. In nucleotides, the CDR3 is TGTGCCAGTGGGGACAGGGGGCTTGATGAAAAACTGTTTTTT.

The J gene is TRBJ2-5, the V gene TRBV3-1 (or the pseudogene TRBV3-2); D remains unclear. The CDR3 spans 14 residues. The V end was cut by 1 base, the J end by 5 bases, with 11 bases between. The germline V gene has CDR1 LGHDT and CDR2 YNNKEL (reference sequence). The CDR3, as DNA: TGTGCCAGCAGCCAAGGGCTAGTCATGGAGACCCAGTACTTC. It codes for CASSQGLVMETQYF.

This clone was found a few times. The rearrangement joins TRBV27 to TRBJ1-2, with 7 bases that match TRBD1. This CDR3 is built from 15 residues. Trimming at V came to 5 bases and at J to 4 bases, leaving 10 bases not matched to a gene. Germline V lookup: CDR1 MNHEY, CDR2 SMNVEV (reference sequence). In nucleotides, the CDR3 is TGTGCCAGCAGTCCCTATTGGGCAGGGGGCTATGGCTACACCTTC. Residues: CASSPYWAGGYGYTF.

This rearrangement joins TRBV9 to TRBJ2-5; 9 bases agree with TRBD2. The V gene's germline CDR1 is SGDLS and CDR2 YYNGEE. Germline trimming cut 3 bases from V and 2 bases from J; bases unmatched to any gene: 5. This CDR3 comprises 15 residues. CDR3 loop: CASSATSGPQETQYF. CDR3 sequence (DNA): TGTGCCAGCAGCGCGACTAGCGGACCACAAGAGACCCAGTACTTC.

The V gene is TRBV6-6, the J gene TRBJ2-1, with 7 bases matching TRBD1. CDR1 and CDR2 from the germline V gene are MNHNY and SVGAGI (reference sequence). J lost 5 bases, V lost 2 bases, and 0 bases had no gene match. This CDR3 region has 13 residues. CDR3 sequence (DNA): TGTGCCAGCAGTTACCAGGGGGACAATGAGCAGTTCTTC. Protein product: CASSYQGDNEQFF.

V and J are TRBV7-9 and TRBJ1-5; a possible D gene is TRBD1 (5 bases). Per germline, CDR1 SEHNR and CDR2 FQNEAQ (reference sequence). This CDR3 has 13 residues. The V end lost 4 bases, the J end lost 6 bases, and 10 bases lay between the germline ends. This chain's CDR3 is CASSWGESQPQHF. The CDR3 coding sequence is TGTGCCAGCAGCTGGGGGGAATCTCAGCCCCAGCATTTT.

The rearrangement uses TRBV29-1 and TRBJ2-1, with D uncertain. The CDR3 loop spans 14 amino acids. Per the germline V gene, CDR1 is SQVTM and CDR2 is ANQGSEA. V shed 3 bases and J shed 0 bases, with 9 bases lying between them. CDR3 coding DNA: TGCAGCGTTGAGGGCCGTAGCTCCTACAATGAGCAGTTCTTC. This codes for CSVEGRSSYNEQFF.

This chain joins TRBV6-5 and TRBJ2-3; tentative D call: TRBD2 (6 bases). Germline assignment: CDR1 MNHEY and CDR2 SVGAGI. Trimming stripped 2 bases from V and 5 bases from J, with 14 bases between. This CDR3 has 15 residues. The CDR3 region has the DNA TGTGCCAGCAGTTACGGTGGGCGGGAAATAGATACGCAGTATTTT. Amino acids: CASSYGGREIDTQYF.

J is TRBJ2-3 and V is TRBV2; TRBD1 is a possible D gene (6 bases). The ends were cut back, 6 bases at V and 5 bases at J, with 18 bases in the middle. This CDR3 contains 15 residues. Germline V gene data show CDR1 as SNHLY and CDR2 as FYNNEI. The CDR3 sequence: CASSNQGRSGDTQYF. In nucleotides, the CDR3 is TGTGCCAGCAGCAATCAGGGGCGGTCTGGAGATACGCAGTATTTT.

V and J are TRBV25-1 and TRBJ1-5; D call uncertain. The CDR3 consists of 14 residues. Trimming left V 8 bases short and J 2 bases short, with 13 bases between. Germline CDR1 MGHDK, CDR2 SYGVNS. CDR3: CASVGNAGNQPQHF. The CDR3 coding sequence is TGTGCCAGCGTCGGGAACGCTGGCAATCAGCCCCAGCATTTT.

V and J are TRBV19 and TRBJ2-1; D not resolved. The CDR3 is 14 residues long. Trimming shortened V by 2 bases and J by 9 bases, and 14 bases separated the two germline ends. Germline CDR1 and CDR2: LNHDA and SQIVND (reference sequence). The CDR3 DNA follows: TGTGCCAGTAGTATACAGGTCGCAGGTACTGAGCAGTTCTTC. Amino acid sequence: CASSIQVAGTEQFF.

The chain has TRBV6-5 and TRBJ2-7; TRBD1 aligns across 10 bases. Germline CDR1 is MNHEY and CDR2 is SVGAGI. This CDR3 is 14 amino acids long. J lost 5 bases, V lost 4 bases, and 5 bases had no gene match. Here the CDR3 reads CASSSTGGLDEQYF. CDR3 nucleotide sequence: TGTGCCAGCAGTTCGACAGGGGGCTTGGACGAGCAGTACTTC.

The chain links TRBV7-2 to TRBJ1-6; D might be TRBD1 (6 bases). The CDR3 has 16 amino acids. Germline values: CDR1 SGHTA, CDR2 FQGNSA. V was shortened by 5 bases and J by 10 bases, with 21 bases between the two germline ends. CDR3 region: CASSATVGGQGSPLHF. CDR3 bases: TGTGCCAGCAGCGCAACGGTCGGGGGGCAAGGGTCACCCCTCCACTTT.

The gene calls are TRBV5-5 and TRBJ2-7; maybe TRBD1 (5 bases). This CDR3 region has 14 residues. Trimming shortened V by 0 bases and J by 4 bases, and 11 bases separated the two germline ends. Germline assignment: CDR1 SGHKS and CDR2 YYEKEE (reference sequence). The CDR3 is CASSLARGIYEQYF. CDR3 sequence (DNA): TGTGCCAGCAGCTTGGCAAGGGGAATATACGAGCAGTACTTC. Filled out from reference TRBV5-5 and TRBJ2-7, the complete variable domain reads DAGVTQSPTHLIKTRGQQVTLRCSPISGHKSVSWYQQVLGQGPQFIFQYYEKEERGRGNFPDRFSARQFPNYSSELNVNALLLGDSALYLCASSLARGIYEQYFGPGTRLTVT.

J is TRBJ2-7 and V is TRBV6-5; 8 bases line up with TRBD1. The trim removed 0 bases at V and 5 bases at J, leaving 9 bases unmatched. Germline-derived CDR1 and CDR2 are MNHEY and SVGAGI. CDR3 length: 16 amino acids. CDR3 coding DNA: TGTGCCAGCAGTTACTCGATGTACAGGGGGGTTGACGAGCAGTACTTC. Translation gives CASSYSMYRGVDEQYF.

The rearrangement joins TRBV19 to TRBJ2-3, with D perhaps matching TRBD1 (5 bases). V was pared by 3 bases and J by 0 bases, with 10 bases between. The CDR3 has 15 residues. The germline V gene has CDR1 LNHDA and CDR2 SQIVND (reference sequence). For the CDR3, the DNA is TGTGCCAGTAGTATTTGGCAGGGTAGCACAGATACGCAGTATTTT. Translation gives CASSIWQGSTDTQYF.

This clone has only one observation. The chain links TRBV5-4 to TRBJ2-5; 12 bases align to TRBD1. This CDR3 is built from 15 residues. CDR1 SGHNT and CDR2 YYREEE come from the germline V gene (reference sequence). J gave up 5 bases and V 4 bases, and 6 bases lay outside the gene matches. The CDR3, as DNA: TGTGCCAGCAGCGCGGGACAGGGGGCTTGGGAGACCCAGTACTTC. As protein: CASSAGQGAWETQYF.